The present entry profiles one TCR beta chain with its context. This clonotype was observed a few times. Its antigen target is currently unknown. Qualities for individual bases were not recorded, and no much larger clone is one base off. Trimming takes 4 bases from V and 2 bases from J, and the germline ends sit 24 bases apart. The CDR3 goes from the cysteine to the phenylalanine over 19 residues. The entry retains the CDR3 DNA only, 57 bases that are in frame from base 1. In the germline V gene, CDR1 corresponds to MNHEY and CDR2 to SVGEGT. TCRdb lists the instrument as Illumina HiSeq 2500. TCR beta libraries were prepared by quantitative 5'-RACE with molecular barcodes. The source study handled its data this way. A new computational method based on a probabilistic model of VDJ rearrangement was used to identify disease-linked TCR variants. The public reads were run again by TCRdb, first through fastp at Q25 and then through MiXCR, and only productive beta chains were kept. Each CDR3 protein appears once, grouped with its most common genes and DNA. The V and J calls shown here were made by TCRdb, not taken from the authors' results. This sample is represented by 750,000 to 850,000 distinct CDR3 sequences; 12% of them were singletons. The ten top clones hold less than 0.65% of the sample.

These data are taken from a study of CD8 T cells in ankylosing spondylitis (dated 2017 in TCRdb). Notes on the research overall: The study profiled T cell receptor beta repertoires in healthy donors and ankylosing spondylitis patients to find disease-linked TCR variants. Peripheral blood was sampled, and synovial fluid was additionally collected from ankylosing spondylitis patients. The full study cohort comprised around 25 ankylosing spondylitis patients and about a hundred healthy donors. Paper-wide results and their limitations: A TCR beta motif made up of 7 to 9 highly homologous amino acid variants appeared to be characteristic of blood from ankylosing spondylitis patients. According to the report, matched synovial fluid samples from ankylosing spondylitis patients were significantly enriched for the disease-linked clones. Some motif variants were previously reported in synovial fluid and blood of reactive arthritis patients, suggesting common disease-initiation mechanisms. A CD8+ phenotype was shown by the disease-linked clones, which were found at relatively low frequencies in peripheral blood.

This sequence originates from a male donor with ankylosing spondylitis. Source material: blood, either unsorted or a sorted T cell fraction (not recorded which). The V gene is TRBV6-2 or TRBV6-3 and the J gene is TRBJ2-1; TRBD1 is perhaps the D gene, given 6 matching bases. The DNA reads TGTGCCAGCAGTTCCTATAGCGTCTTGATGGGGGCCCCCTACAATGAGCAGTTCTTC. Its protein product is CASSSYSVLMGAPYNEQFF.